The next 9 T cell receptor beta chains were all read from a single sample in a study of shared clonotypes between healthy human individuals. Profiling relied on immunoSEQ multiplex PCR, and the TCRdb table lists in-frame clones only, not all of them. Of roughly 2 million clones listed, approximately 94% are singletons. Sequenced input: naive CD4+ T cells sorted from blood. Sample subset: CD45RA+ positively selected. The source of these receptors is a man between 18 and 29 years old in good health.

The chain is built from TRBV5-6 and TRBJ1-3; D is ambiguous. Germline values: CDR1 SGHDT, CDR2 YYEEEE. The ends were cut back, 0 bases at V and 0 bases at J, with 7 bases in the middle. CDR3 length: 15 residues. CDR3 in DNA: TGTGCCAGCAGCTTGGACAGAATCTCTGGAAACACCATATATTTT. It encodes CASSLDRISGNTIYF.

Points on this clone: A read error is likely, as this CDR3 ends without the conserved phenylalanine or tryptophan. The DNA is omitted, as the CDR3 cannot be located on it reliably, and the CDR3 follows TCRdb's listing. The J gene is TRBJ1-1, the V gene TRBV11-2. The length of the CDR3 is 12 amino acids, counting both ends. In germline, CDR1 is SGHAT, CDR2 FQNNGV. The CDR3 loop reads CASSLNESRRAD.

This sequence joins TRBV5-4 and TRBJ2-2; 8 positions match TRBD2. Germline loops: CDR1 SGHNT, CDR2 YYREEE (reference sequence). The ends lost 6 bases at V and 4 bases at J; junction bases unmatched: 8. The CDR3 length is 15 residues. The CDR3 DNA reads as TGTGCCAGCACCCCCTTGGCGGGAGGCACCGGGGAGCTGTTTTTT. This encodes CASTPLAGGTGELFF.

The chain uses TRBV30 and TRBJ2-4, with D unresolved. This CDR3 region has 14 residues. Germline-derived CDR1 and CDR2 are GTSNPN and SVGIG (reference sequence). V lost 0 bases and J 0 bases, leaving 6 bases between the germline ends. CDR3 sequence: CAWSVLIAKNIQYF. CDR3 DNA sequence: TGTGCCTGGAGTGTTTTGATAGCCAAAAACATTCAGTACTTC.

This chain connects TRBV19 to TRBJ2-3; 8 bases agree with TRBD1. Germline CDR1 LNHDA, CDR2 SQIVND (reference sequence). V lost 3 bases and J lost 0; bases outside the gene matches: 11. The CDR3 consists of 18 residues. The CDR3 sequence is CASSIGPTGARSTDTQYF. CDR3 bases: TGTGCCAGTAGTATCGGGCCGACAGGGGCGCGTAGCACAGATACGCAGTATTTT.

Turning to this clone: The same CDR3 arises from other DNA sequences in this sample as well. V and J are TRBV19 and TRBJ2-7; TRBD1 matches at 11 bases. CDR3 length: 13 amino acids. Losses at the gene ends were 5 bases for V and 4 bases for J; bases not matched to a gene: 1. Germline V gene sequence: CDR1 LNHDA, CDR2 SQIVND (reference sequence). In DNA form, the CDR3 reads TGTGCCAGTAGTCGGGACAGGGGGTACGAGCAGTACTTC. This gives the protein CASSRDRGYEQYF.

The CDR3 region is CASSSGQTFSYNEQFF. CDR3 sequence (DNA): TGTGCCAGCAGCTCGGGACAAACCTTCTCCTACAATGAGCAGTTCTTC. The V call is TRBV11-2, the J call TRBJ2-1; D might be TRBD1 (6 bases). V was cut by 4 bases and J by 0 bases, with 13 bases left in between. The CDR3 loop spans 16 amino acids. From germline, CDR1 is SGHAT and CDR2 FQNNGV.

This clone was seen once. The same CDR3 is also encoded by other DNA sequences in this sample. The J gene is TRBJ1-6, the V gene TRBV6-4; no firm D call. Germline assignment: CDR1 MRHNA and CDR2 SNTAGT. V was pared by 4 bases and J by 3 bases, with 4 bases between. The CDR3 extends over 13 amino acids. CDR3 region: CASSAGYNSPLHF. The CDR3 bases are TGTGCCAGCAGTGCGGGCTATAATTCACCCCTCCACTTT.

This clone was observed once. The chain joins TRBV5-4 to TRBJ2-6; no definite D call. This CDR3 is 18 amino acids long. V shed 4 bases and J shed 1 base, with 18 bases lying between them. Germline CDR1 SGHNT, CDR2 YYREEE (reference sequence). The CDR3 DNA follows: TGTGCCAGCAGCCCGACGGCACATGCCCGGTCTGGGGCCAACGTCCTGACTTTC. It encodes CASSPTAHARSGANVLTF.